The present entry profiles one T cell receptor (beta chain) with its context. Its target is unknown. The data derive from a study of identical twins. Study-level results: The study based its conclusions on cross-sectional statistical analysis and did not follow the same donors.

The CDR3 totals 13 residues. V was shortened by 6 bases and J by 2 bases, with 13 bases between the two germline ends. Per germline, CDR1 DFQATT and CDR2 SNEGSKA (reference sequence). TCRdb recomputed calls from the 5' RACE reads with MiXCR, one row per CDR3 protein. Of some 630,000 distinct CDR3 sequences in the sample, less than 9% were seen once. These data were also reused for a study on yellow fever vaccine responses in identical twins. As reported in that work: Among the twins, the vaccine T cell response reportedly seemed partly convergent and partly personalized.

The receptor was derived from a woman aged 18-29 years in good health. The source material was PBMCs. The rearrangement joins TRBV20-1 to TRBJ1-1; the D gene is possibly TRBD1 (6 bases). CDR3 sequence: CSALGQRNTEAFF. The CDR3 DNA reads TGCAGTGCCCTGGGACAAAGAAACACTGAAGCTTTCTTT.